A selection of T cell receptor beta chains follows, all from one sample in a study of CXCR3 chemokines and chemotherapy response in bladder cancer. In TCRdb, the PCR reads were re-called with MiXCR into one record per CDR3 protein. Of fewer than 3,500 distinct CDR3 sequences listed, about 11% are singletons. The specimen was collected from a patient whose treatment included neoadjuvant chemotherapy. All receptors come from a human donor with bladder cancer that responded to neoadjuvant chemotherapy. The conserved cysteine and the conserved F or W are not part of the CDR3 here.

J,V,CDR3
TRBJ2-2,TRBV6-5,ASQGGRTGELF
TRBJ1-5,TRBV2,ASSSGTLYNQPQH
TRBJ1-1,TRBV6-5,ASSRTNPFLTGTEAF
TRBJ2-1,TRBV7-2,ASSFLGNDEQF
TRBJ1-3,TRBV27,ASSPQGNPNTIY
TRBJ2-3,TRBV5-4,ASSLVGDTQY
TRBJ2-1,TRBV7-2,ASSLRDFYNEQF
TRBJ2-1,TRBV19,ASSIQGQLTYNEQF
TRBJ1-4,TRBV7-9,ASSLDGTGRNEKLF
TRBJ2-5,TRBV6-6,ASSYPPQQYQETQY
TRBJ1-4,TRBV7-2,ASRHDRGFGEKLF
TRBJ1-2,TRBV7-3,ASSLTANYGYT
TRBJ2-2,TRBV5-6,ASSLVSPGELF
TRBJ2-7,TRBV5-6,ASTGTDYEQY
TRBJ2-7,TRBV7-2,ASSSRGYEQY
TRBJ2-7,TRBV10-3,AISLPPGQGLYEQY
TRBJ2-5,TRBV25-1,ASSELGRGQETQY
TRBJ1-1,TRBV6-2/TRBV6-3,ASSRPDSAFFMNTEAF
TRBJ1-1,TRBV6-1,ASSVRGATEAF
TRBJ1-1,TRBV19,ASSINIAGNTEAF
TRBJ1-4,TRBV28,ASSPGQGSEKLF
TRBJ1-2,TRBV12-3/TRBV12-4,ASSLGQNGYT
TRBJ2-3,TRBV19,ASSIGQGGPTDTQY
TRBJ1-2,TRBV19,ASVMEGAGGYT
TRBJ1-1,TRBV12-3/TRBV12-4,ASSFWTGEAF
TRBJ2-7,TRBV20-1,SARLGPYEQY
TRBJ1-6,TRBV2,ASSVAVGVPLH
TRBJ1-1,TRBV20-1,SAINRVGRGTEAF
TRBJ2-5,TRBV10-3,AISVRGEETQY
TRBJ2-2,TRBV19,ASSAGLTGELF
TRBJ1-1,TRBV7-9,ASSRGTALPWGHMNTEAF
TRBJ2-3,TRBV11-2,ASSPGQDTDTQY
TRBJ1-1,TRBV20-1,SARDNGGVYEAF
TRBJ2-5,TRBV27,ASSFSLKETQY
TRBJ2-5,TRBV7-9,ASSEGGPETQY
TRBJ2-3,TRBV19,ASSIQESRTDTQY
TRBJ2-1,TRBV20-1,SARASTINSYNEQF
TRBJ2-7,TRBV6-1,ASRFGDRGHNRDEQY
TRBJ2-7,TRBV12-5,ASGSLRPEQY
TRBJ1-1,TRBV6-5,ASTGQGSMNTEAF
TRBJ2-1,TRBV7-9,ASSDTSGRSYNEQF
TRBJ2-7,TRBV6-2/TRBV6-3,ASSYVGYYEQY
TRBJ1-4,TRBV19,ASMGVSATNEKLF
TRBJ2-2,TRBV6-1,ASRTSLAGELF
TRBJ1-6,TRBV7-9,ASSREAYNSPLH
TRBJ2-5,TRBV6-5,ASSYTSWETQY
TRBJ2-2,TRBV12-3/TRBV12-4,ASSFSAGAGTGELF
TRBJ1-2,TRBV29-1,SVEDGQGIYGYT
TRBJ1-3,TRBV7-2,ASSPSMGSGNTIY
TRBJ2-7,TRBV6-6,ASSAGTVYYEQY
TRBJ2-1,TRBV6-1,ASSPQPTNEQF
TRBJ1-5,TRBV18,ASSPRPQGPDQPQH
TRBJ1-2,TRBV19,ASSDTGWGYGYT
TRBJ2-3,TRBV20-1,SAPLAGPDTQY
TRBJ1-5,TRBV19,ASERGIYSNQPQH
TRBJ2-1,TRBV19,ASSSGTGRSDEQF
TRBJ2-1,TRBV11-1,ASSPRTSGANEQF
TRBJ1-3,TRBV12-3/TRBV12-4,ASREGTGAFSGNTIY
TRBJ1-6,TRBV6-1,ASSDGTGGISLH
TRBJ2-1,TRBV10-3,AISDQDVPSWDEQF